Presented here are 18 T cell receptor beta chains from one specimen sequenced in a study of CD8 T cells in Susac syndrome. The RNA input was about 0.5 to 1 ug, and it was reverse transcribed with random hexamers. TCRdb itself ran the immunoSEQ multiplex PCR reads through MiXCR, one entry per CDR3 protein. Among roughly 200,000 distinct CDR3 sequences listed, 85% to 95% were seen once. Sequenced material: CD4+ T cells from PBMCs. The receptors come from a human donor with multiple sclerosis.

V usage is TRBV4-2 and J usage is TRBJ1-1; D gene ambiguous. V dropped 1 base and J dropped 11 bases, with 17 bases sitting between them. The CDR3 runs 14 residues. The V gene's germline CDR1 is LGHNA and CDR2 YNFKEQ. CDR3 in DNA: TGTGCCAGCAGCCAAGCTCCGGCTGATATACGGGCTTTCTTT. It is translated as CASSQAPADIRAFF.

The chain combines TRBV15 with TRBJ2-7, with D unclear. The germline V gene has CDR1 LNHNV and CDR2 YYDKDF (reference sequence). V was cut by 0 bases and J by 0 bases, with 18 bases left in between. The CDR3 covers 18 residues. CDR3: CATSRDLGRRISSYEQYF. The CDR3 DNA follows: TGTGCCACCAGCAGAGATTTGGGAAGACGGATCAGCTCCTACGAGCAGTACTTC.

V usage is TRBV29-1 and J usage is TRBJ2-7; 7 bases are shared with TRBD1. V lost 0 bases to trimming and J lost 5 bases; unmatched junction nucleotides: 10. CDR3 length equals 15 residues. Looked up from germline, CDR1 is SQVTM and CDR2 is ANQGSEA. CDR3: CSVEDRRAGGDEQYF. The DNA of the CDR3 is TGCAGCGTTGAAGATCGGCGGGCAGGGGGTGACGAGCAGTACTTC.

V gene TRBV5-1 combines with J gene TRBJ1-4; D gene ambiguous. The CDR3 sequence is 14 residues long. V was trimmed by 1 base and J by 0 bases, leaving 4 bases between them. CDR1 is SGHRS and CDR2 is YFSETQ in the germline V gene. In nucleotides, the CDR3 is TGCGCCAGCAGCTTGCAGGCAACTAATGAAAAACTGTTTTTT. Its translation: CASSLQATNEKLFF.

This clonotype has a handful of counts. The chain carries TRBV25-1 and TRBJ2-3; D not certain. V dropped 1 base and J dropped 4 bases, with 6 bases sitting between them. The CDR3 loop spans 13 amino acids. Germline CDR1 reads MGHDK; CDR2 reads SYGVNS. CDR3 region: CASSELRPDTQYF. The CDR3 DNA reads as TGTGCCAGCAGTGAATTAAGACCAGATACGCAGTATTTT.

In DNA, the CDR3 is TGCAGTGGAAGCCGGGACAGCTACGAGCAGTACTTC. Its protein is CSGSRDSYEQYF. The rearrangement joins TRBV20-1 to TRBJ2-7; TRBD1 matches at 7 bases. This CDR3 has 12 residues. V lost 7 bases, J lost 3 bases, and 6 bases stayed unmatched. Germline CDR1 reads DFQATT; CDR2 reads SNEGSKA (reference sequence).

The chain has TRBV4-2 and TRBJ1-6, with D possibly matching TRBD1 (5 bases). This CDR3 has 15 amino acids. The germline gives CDR1 LGHNA, CDR2 YNFKEQ. The V end lost 3 bases, the J end lost 6 bases, and 12 bases lay between the germline ends. CDR3 DNA sequence: TGTGCCAGCAGCCATCCAGACAGTACTAATTCACCCCTCCACTTT. It yields the protein CASSHPDSTNSPLHF.

V usage is TRBV2 and J usage is TRBJ1-3; perhaps TRBD1 as D (5 bases). The germline gives CDR1 SNHLY, CDR2 FYNNEI. This CDR3 has 12 amino acids. Between the trimmed V and J ends, which lost 11 bases and 2 bases, there was a span of 10 bases. For the CDR3, the DNA is TGTGCCGGCCTGGGGCCTGGAAACACCATATATTTT. The encoded protein is CAGLGPGNTIYF. The full variable domain, with the rest looked up from reference TRBV2 and TRBJ1-3, is EPEVTQTPSHQVTQMGQEVILRCVPISNHLYFYWYRQILGQKVEFLVSFYNNEISEKSEIFDDQFSVERPDGSNFTLKIRSTKLEDSAMYFCAGLGPGNTIYFGEGSWLTVV.

The J gene is TRBJ1-1, the V gene TRBV19, with D unclear. The CDR3 spans 13 residues. Germline V CDR1 and CDR2: LNHDA, SQIVND (reference sequence). V was pared by 4 bases and J by 1 base, with 7 bases between. The CDR3 sequence is CASSRRQNTEAFF. The DNA for the CDR3 is TGTGCCAGTAGTAGACGGCAGAACACTGAAGCTTTCTTT.

This clonotype was found once. The gene calls are TRBV20-1 and TRBJ2-1; perhaps TRBD1 as D (6 bases). Germline loops: CDR1 DFQATT, CDR2 SNEGSKA (reference sequence). Deletions cut 3 bases from V and 8 bases from J, with 11 bases between. The CDR3 totals 12 residues. CDR3 sequence reads: CSASPQGYEQFF. CDR3 DNA sequence: TGCAGTGCTAGCCCACAGGGTTATGAGCAGTTCTTC.

The chain carries TRBV27 and TRBJ2-6, with 12 bases matching TRBD1. J gave up 3 bases and V 5 bases, and 8 bases lay outside the gene matches. CDR1 and CDR2 from the germline V gene are MNHEY and SMNVEV (reference sequence). The CDR3 has 18 amino acids. The CDR3 spells CASSPPGQGAGGANVLTF. The CDR3 DNA reads TGTGCCAGCAGTCCGCCGGGACAGGGGGCGGGTGGGGCCAACGTCCTGACTTTC.

The chain is built from TRBV20-1 and TRBJ2-5, with 7 bases that match TRBD1. V shed 1 base and J 5 bases; nucleotides not matched to a gene: 10. CDR3 length: 15 amino acids. In germline, CDR1 is DFQATT, CDR2 SNEGSKA (reference sequence). CDR3 protein: CSARGERGHGETQYF. For the CDR3, the DNA is TGCAGTGCTAGAGGAGAGAGGGGGCACGGGGAGACCCAGTACTTC.

The chain recombines TRBV10-3 with TRBJ2-3, with D perhaps matching TRBD2 (5 bases). Germline CDR1 ENHRY, CDR2 SYGVKD. V dropped 2 bases and J dropped 4 bases, with 10 bases sitting between them. This CDR3 region has 14 residues. The DNA of the CDR3 is TGTGCCATCAGTGAGACAAGTAGCGCAGATACGCAGTATTTT. The encoded protein is CAISETSSADTQYF.

This clonotype was counted once. This chain joins TRBV12-3 or TRBV12-4 and TRBJ2-4; D is possibly TRBD1 or TRBD2 (6 bases each). The CDR3 is 15 amino acids. V was cut by 5 bases and J by 6 bases, with 17 bases left in between. This CDR3 reads CASSPTGARGNIQYF. DNA of the CDR3: TGTGCCAGCAGTCCGACAGGAGCGCGGGGAAACATTCAGTACTTC.

The chain carries TRBV7-2 and TRBJ2-3; D not certain. The CDR3 covers 14 residues. Deletions cut 3 bases from V and 4 bases from J, with 11 bases between. The V gene's germline CDR1 is SGHTA and CDR2 FQGNSA. Here the CDR3 DNA reads TGTGCCAGCAGCTTCCAGCCTATCCCAGATACGCAGTATTTT. It specifies CASSFQPIPDTQYF.

The J gene is TRBJ2-4, the V gene TRBV18; D may be TRBD1 (5 bases). Trimming left V 2 bases short and J 6 bases short, with 14 bases between. The CDR3 contains 15 residues. Per germline, CDR1 KGHSH and CDR2 LQKENI. CDR3 coding DNA: TGTGCCAGCTCACCAAGTCAGGGATGGACAAACATTCAGTACTTC. This encodes CASSPSQGWTNIQYF. Variable domain in full (rest from reference TRBV18 and TRBJ2-4): NAGVMQNPRHLVRRRGQEARLRCSPMKGHSHVYWYRQLPEEGLKFMVYLQKENIIDESGMPKERFSAEFPKEGPSILRIQQVVRGDSAAYFCASSPSQGWTNIQYFGAGTRLSVL.

The CDR3 protein is CASSEARAFF. The CDR3 coding sequence is TGTGCCAGCAGTGAAGCGAGGGCCTTCTTT. The V and J genes are TRBV2 and TRBJ1-1, with unresolved D. The CDR3 loop spans 10 amino acids. Germline values: CDR1 SNHLY, CDR2 FYNNEI. V dropped 0 bases and J dropped 14 bases, with 7 bases sitting between them.

The chain combines TRBV30 with TRBJ1-3; no clear D gene. The germline CDR1 and CDR2 sequences are GTSNPN and SVGIG (reference sequence). The CDR3 has 13 residues. Trimming took 4 bases from V and 0 from J, leaving 7 bases between them. The CDR3, as DNA: TGTGCCTGGACAGGTGGCTCTGGAAACACCATATATTTT. Protein product: CAWTGGSGNTIYF. The variable domain in full, with the rest retrieved from reference TRBV30 and TRBJ1-3, is SQTIHQWPATLVQPVGSPLSLECTVEGTSNPNLYWYRQAAGRGLQLLFYSVGIGQISSEVPQNLSASRPQDRQFILSSKKLLLSDSGFYLCAWTGGSGNTIYFGEGSWLTVV.